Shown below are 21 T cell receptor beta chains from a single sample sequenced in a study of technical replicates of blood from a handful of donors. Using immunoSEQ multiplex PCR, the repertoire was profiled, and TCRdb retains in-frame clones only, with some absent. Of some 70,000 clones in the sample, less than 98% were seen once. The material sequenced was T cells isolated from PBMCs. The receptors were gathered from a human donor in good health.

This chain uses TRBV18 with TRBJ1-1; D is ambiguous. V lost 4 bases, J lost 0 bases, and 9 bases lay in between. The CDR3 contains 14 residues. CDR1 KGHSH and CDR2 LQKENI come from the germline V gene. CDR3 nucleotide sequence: TGTGCCAGCTCACAGGAAACTATGAACACTGAAGCTTTCTTT. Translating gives CASSQETMNTEAFF.

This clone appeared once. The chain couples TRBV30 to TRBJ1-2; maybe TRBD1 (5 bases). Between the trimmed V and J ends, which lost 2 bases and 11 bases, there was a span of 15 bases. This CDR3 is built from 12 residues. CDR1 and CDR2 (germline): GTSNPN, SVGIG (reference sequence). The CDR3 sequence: CAWSPGTQIYTF. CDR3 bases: TGTGCCTGGAGTCCCGGGACTCAGATTTACACCTTC.

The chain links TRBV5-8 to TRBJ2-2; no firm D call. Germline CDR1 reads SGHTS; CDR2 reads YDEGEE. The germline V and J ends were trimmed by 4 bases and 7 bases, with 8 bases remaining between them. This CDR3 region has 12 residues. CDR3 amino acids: CASSLTVGELFF. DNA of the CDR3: TGTGCCAGCAGCCTTACGGTCGGGGAGCTGTTTTTT.

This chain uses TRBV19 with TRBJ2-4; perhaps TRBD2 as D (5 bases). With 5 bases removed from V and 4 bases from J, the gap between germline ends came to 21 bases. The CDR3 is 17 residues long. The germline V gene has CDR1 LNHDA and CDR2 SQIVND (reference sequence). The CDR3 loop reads CASSPGLLAQTKNIQYF. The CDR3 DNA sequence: TGTGCCAGTAGTCCGGGATTGTTAGCTCAGACTAAAAACATTCAGTACTTC.

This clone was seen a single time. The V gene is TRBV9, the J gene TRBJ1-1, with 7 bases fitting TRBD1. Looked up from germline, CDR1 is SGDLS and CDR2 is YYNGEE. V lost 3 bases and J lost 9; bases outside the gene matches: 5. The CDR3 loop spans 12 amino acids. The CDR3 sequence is CASSDGTDKAFF. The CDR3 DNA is TGTGCCAGCAGCGACGGGACAGATAAAGCTTTCTTT.

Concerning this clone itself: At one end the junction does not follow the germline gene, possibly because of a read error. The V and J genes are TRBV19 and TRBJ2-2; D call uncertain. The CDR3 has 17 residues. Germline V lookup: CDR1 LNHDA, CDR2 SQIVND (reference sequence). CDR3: CASSIGPWSTNTGELFF. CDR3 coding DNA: TGTGCCAGCAGTATAGGCCCGTGGAGTACGAACACCGGGGAGCTGTTTTTT.

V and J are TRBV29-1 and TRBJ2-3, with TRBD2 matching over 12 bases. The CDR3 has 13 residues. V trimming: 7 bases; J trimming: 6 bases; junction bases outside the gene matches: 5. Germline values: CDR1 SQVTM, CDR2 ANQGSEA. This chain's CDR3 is CSARTSGEDTQYF. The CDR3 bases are TGCAGCGCTAGGACTAGCGGGGAGGATACGCAGTATTTT.

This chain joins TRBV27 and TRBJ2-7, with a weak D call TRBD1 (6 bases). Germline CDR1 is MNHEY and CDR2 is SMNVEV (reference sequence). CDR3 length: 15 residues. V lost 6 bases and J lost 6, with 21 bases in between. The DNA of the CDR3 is TGTGCCAGCAGCCCCAGGACAGTTATTTTGGGCGAGCAGTACTTC. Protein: CASSPRTVILGEQYF.

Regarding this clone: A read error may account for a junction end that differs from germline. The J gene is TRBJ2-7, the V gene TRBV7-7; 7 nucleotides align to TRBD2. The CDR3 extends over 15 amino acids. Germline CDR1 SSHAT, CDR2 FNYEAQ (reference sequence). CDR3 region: CASSLGMRESDEQYF. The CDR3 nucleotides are TGTGCTAGCAGCTTGGGAATGCGGGAGTCAGACGAGCAGTACTTC.

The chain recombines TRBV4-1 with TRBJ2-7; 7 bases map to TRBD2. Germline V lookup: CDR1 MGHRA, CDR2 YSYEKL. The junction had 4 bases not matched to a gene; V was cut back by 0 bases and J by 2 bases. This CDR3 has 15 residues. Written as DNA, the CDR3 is TGCGCCAGCAGCCAAGAAGCTAGCGGCCCCTACGAGCAGTACTTC. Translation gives CASSQEASGPYEQYF.

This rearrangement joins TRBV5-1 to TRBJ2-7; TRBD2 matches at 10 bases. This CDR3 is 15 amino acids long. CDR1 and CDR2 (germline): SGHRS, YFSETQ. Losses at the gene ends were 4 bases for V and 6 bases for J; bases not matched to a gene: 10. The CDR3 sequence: CASSLSGGISAEQYF. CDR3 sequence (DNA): TGCGCCAGCAGCCTTAGCGGGGGGATTAGTGCCGAGCAGTACTTC.

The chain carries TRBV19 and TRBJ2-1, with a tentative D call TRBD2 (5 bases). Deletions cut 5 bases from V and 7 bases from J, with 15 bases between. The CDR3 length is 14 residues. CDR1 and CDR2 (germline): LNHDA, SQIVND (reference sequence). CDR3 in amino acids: CASSESRGENEQFF. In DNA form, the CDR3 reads TGTGCCAGTAGTGAGTCCCGTGGGGAGAATGAGCAGTTCTTC. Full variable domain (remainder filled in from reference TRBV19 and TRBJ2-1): DGGITQSPKYLFRKEGQNVTLSCEQNLNHDAMYWYRQDPGQGLRLIYYSQIVNDFQKGDIAEGYSVSREKKESFPLTVTSAQKNPTAFYLCASSESRGENEQFFGPGTRLTVL.

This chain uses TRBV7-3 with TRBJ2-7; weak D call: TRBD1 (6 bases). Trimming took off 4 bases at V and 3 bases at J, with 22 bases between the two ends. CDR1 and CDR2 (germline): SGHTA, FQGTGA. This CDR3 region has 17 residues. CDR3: CASSYRDNGQTLYEQYF. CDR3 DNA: TGTGCCAGCAGCTACCGGGACAATGGACAAACACTCTACGAGCAGTACTTC.

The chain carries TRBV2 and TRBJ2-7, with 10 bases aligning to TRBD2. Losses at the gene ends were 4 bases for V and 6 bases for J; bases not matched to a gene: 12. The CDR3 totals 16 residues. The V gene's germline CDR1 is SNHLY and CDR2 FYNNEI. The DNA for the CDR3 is TGTGCCAGCAGTGTTAGGGGGGCTAGCGGGAGCTTCGAGCAGTACTTC. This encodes CASSVRGASGSFEQYF.

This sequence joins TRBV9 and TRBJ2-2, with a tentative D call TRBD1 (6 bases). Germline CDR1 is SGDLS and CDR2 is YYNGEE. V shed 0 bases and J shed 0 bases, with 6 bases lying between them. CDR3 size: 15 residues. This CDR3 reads CASSVEGANTGELFF. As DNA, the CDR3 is TGTGCCAGCAGCGTAGAGGGGGCGAACACCGGGGAGCTGTTTTTT.

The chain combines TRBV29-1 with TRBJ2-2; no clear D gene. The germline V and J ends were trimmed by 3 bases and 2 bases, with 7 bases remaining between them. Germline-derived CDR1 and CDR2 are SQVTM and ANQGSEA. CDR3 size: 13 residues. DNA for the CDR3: TGCAGCGTTGATACGGGTAACACCGGGGAGCTGTTTTTT. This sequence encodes CSVDTGNTGELFF.

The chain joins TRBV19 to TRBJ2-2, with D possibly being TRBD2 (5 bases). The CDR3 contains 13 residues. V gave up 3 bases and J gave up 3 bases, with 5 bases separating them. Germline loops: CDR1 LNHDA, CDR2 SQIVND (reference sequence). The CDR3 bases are TGTGCCAGTAGTATCGGGGACACCGGGGAGCTGTTTTTT. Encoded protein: CASSIGDTGELFF.

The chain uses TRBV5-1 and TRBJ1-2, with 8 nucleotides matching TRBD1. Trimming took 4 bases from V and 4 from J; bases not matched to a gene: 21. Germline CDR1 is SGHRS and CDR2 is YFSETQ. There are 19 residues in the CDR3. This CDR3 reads CASSRFINIPGQASYGYTF. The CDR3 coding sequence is TGCGCCAGCAGCCGATTCATTAATATACCGGGACAGGCTTCCTATGGCTACACCTTC. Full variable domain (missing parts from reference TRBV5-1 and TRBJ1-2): KAGVTQTPRYLIKTRGQQVTLSCSPISGHRSVSWYQQTPGQGLQFLFEYFSETQRNKGNFPGRFSGRQFSNSRSEMNVSTLELGDSALYLCASSRFINIPGQASYGYTFGSGTRLTVV.

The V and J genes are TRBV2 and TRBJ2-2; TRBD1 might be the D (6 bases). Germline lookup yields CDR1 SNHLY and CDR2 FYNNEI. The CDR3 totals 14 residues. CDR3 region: CASAMLTGPAELFF. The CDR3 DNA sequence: TGTGCTAGCGCGATGTTGACAGGTCCTGCGGAGCTGTTTTTT.

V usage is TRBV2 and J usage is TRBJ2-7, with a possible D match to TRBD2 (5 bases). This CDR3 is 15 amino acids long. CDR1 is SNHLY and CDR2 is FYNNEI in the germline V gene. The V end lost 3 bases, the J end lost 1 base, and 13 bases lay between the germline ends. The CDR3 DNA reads TGTGCCAGCAGTGAGTTAGCGATGAGGTCCTACGAGCAGTACTTC. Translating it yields CASSELAMRSYEQYF.

The CDR3 sequence is CASSPRGGPTGELFF. The CDR3 DNA reads TGTGCCAGCAGCCCCCGGGGGGGGCCTACCGGGGAGCTGTTTTTT. The J gene is TRBJ2-2, the V gene TRBV9; 8 bases line up with TRBD2. The CDR3 spans 15 residues. Germline V gene sequence: CDR1 SGDLS, CDR2 YYNGEE. J lost 5 bases, V lost 4 bases, and 7 bases had no gene match.